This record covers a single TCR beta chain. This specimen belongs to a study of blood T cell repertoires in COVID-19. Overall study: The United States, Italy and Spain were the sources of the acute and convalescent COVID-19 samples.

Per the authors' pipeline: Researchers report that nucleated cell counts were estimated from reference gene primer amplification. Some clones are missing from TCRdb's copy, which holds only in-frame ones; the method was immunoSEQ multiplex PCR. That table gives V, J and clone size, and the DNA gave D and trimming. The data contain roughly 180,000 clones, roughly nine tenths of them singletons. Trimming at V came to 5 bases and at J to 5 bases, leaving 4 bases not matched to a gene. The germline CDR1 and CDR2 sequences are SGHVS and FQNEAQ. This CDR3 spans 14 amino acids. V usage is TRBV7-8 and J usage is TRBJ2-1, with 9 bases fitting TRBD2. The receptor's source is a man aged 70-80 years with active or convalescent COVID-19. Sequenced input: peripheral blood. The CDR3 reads CASSRQRGDNEQFF. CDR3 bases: TGTGCCAGCAGCAGACAGCGGGGGGACAATGAGCAGTTCTTC.